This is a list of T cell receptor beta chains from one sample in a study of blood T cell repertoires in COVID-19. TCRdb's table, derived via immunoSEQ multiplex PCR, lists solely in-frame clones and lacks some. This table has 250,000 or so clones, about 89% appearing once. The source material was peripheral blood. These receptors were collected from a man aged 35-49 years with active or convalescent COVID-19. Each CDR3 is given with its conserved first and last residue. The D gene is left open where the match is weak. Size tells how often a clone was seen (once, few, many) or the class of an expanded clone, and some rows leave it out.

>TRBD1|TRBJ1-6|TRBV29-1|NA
TGCAGCGTTGAGACAAGACAGGGTCCCGGGGCGGTTTATAATTCACCCCTCCACTTT
CSVETRQGPGAVYNSPLHF
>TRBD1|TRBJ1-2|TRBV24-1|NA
TGTGCCACCAGTGATCACCGGGACAGCCCTATGGGCTACACCTTC
CATSDHRDSPMGYTF
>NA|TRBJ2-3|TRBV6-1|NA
TGTGCCAGCAGTGAAAAGTGGTCTACTAGCACAGATACGCAGTATTTT
CASSEKWSTSTDTQYF
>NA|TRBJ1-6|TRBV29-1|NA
TGCAGCGTTGGGTCAGGGACTGGCAATTCACCCCTCCACTTT
CSVGSGTGNSPLHF
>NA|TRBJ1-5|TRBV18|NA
TGTGCCAGCTCACCATTTGCAGTGGCGGAGGGGCAGCCCCAGCATTTT
CASSPFAVAEGQPQHF
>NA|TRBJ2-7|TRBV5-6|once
TGTGCCAGCAGCGTGGGACACCGTTTGTACGAGCAGTACTTC
CASSVGHRLYEQYF
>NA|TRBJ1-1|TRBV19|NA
TGTGCCAGTAGTACGATCCAAGGGAGAACTGAAGCTTTCTTT
CASSTIQGRTEAFF
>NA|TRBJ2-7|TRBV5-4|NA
TGTGCCAGCAGCTTGCTGCAGGGCGAGCAGTACTTC
CASSLLQGEQYF
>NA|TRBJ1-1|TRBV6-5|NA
TGTGCCAGCAGTTACAATAGGGGAGGGGCTGAAGCTTTCTTT
CASSYNRGGAEAFF
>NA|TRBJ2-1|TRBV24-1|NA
TGTGCCACCAGCAAGCGACTTATAGGTGAGCAGTTCTTC
CATSKRLIGEQFF
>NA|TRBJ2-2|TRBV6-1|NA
TGTGCCAGCAGTGAAAGGGACAAAAACACCGGGGAGCTGTTTTTT
CASSERDKNTGELFF
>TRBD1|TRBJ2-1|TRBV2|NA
TGTGCCAGCAGTGGGAGTCCGGGACAGGGGGCCGAGGAGCAGTTCTTC
CASSGSPGQGAEEQFF
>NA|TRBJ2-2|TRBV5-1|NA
TGCGCCAGCAGCTTGGAGATTACAGGGAACACCGGGGAGCTGTTTTTT
CASSLEITGNTGELFF
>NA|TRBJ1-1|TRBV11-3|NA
TGTGCCAGCAGCTTAGTCTCCACTGAAGCTTTCTTT
CASSLVSTEAFF
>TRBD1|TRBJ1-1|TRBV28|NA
TGTGCCAGCAGTCTTGGGACAGGGACGAGGAGAGCTTTCTTT
CASSLGTGTRRAFF
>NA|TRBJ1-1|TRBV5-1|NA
TGCGCCAGCAGCCAGAACCGATTAATTGAAGCTTTCTTT
CASSQNRLIEAFF
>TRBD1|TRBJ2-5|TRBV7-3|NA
TGTGCCAGCAGCTTACAGGGGGCGCGTAAAGAGACCCAGTACTTC
CASSLQGARKETQYF
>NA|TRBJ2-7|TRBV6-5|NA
TGTGCCAGCAGGGACACCGCCTACGAGCAGTACTTC
CASRDTAYEQYF
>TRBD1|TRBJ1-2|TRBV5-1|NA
TGCGCCAGCAGCCCAACCGGAGGACAGGCGTCTAACTATGGCTACACCTTC
CASSPTGGQASNYGYTF
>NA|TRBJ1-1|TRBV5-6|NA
TGTGCCAGCAGCCCAGGAGGCCGGACTGAAGCTTTCTTT
CASSPGGRTEAFF
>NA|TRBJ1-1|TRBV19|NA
TGTGCCAGTAGTACTCAGGGCTTGCACACTGAAGCTTTCTTT
CASSTQGLHTEAFF
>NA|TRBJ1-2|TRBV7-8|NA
TGTGCCAGCAGCTTAGATCTGGGGGCAGGCTACACCTTC
CASSLDLGAGYTF
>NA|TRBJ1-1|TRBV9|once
TGTGCCAGCAGCGTGCTGGACACGAACACTGAAGCTTTCTTT
CASSVLDTNTEAFF
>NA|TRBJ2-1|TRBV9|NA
TGTGCCAGCAGCGTAGCGAGGGTCGGGGAGCAGTTCTTC
CASSVARVGEQFF
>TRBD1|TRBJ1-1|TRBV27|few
TGTGCCAGCATTCCAGACAGGGGAGGAACTGAAGCTTTCTTT
CASIPDRGGTEAFF
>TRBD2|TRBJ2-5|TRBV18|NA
TGTGCCAGCTCATTCACCCGCGGGAGGTACGAGACCCAGTACTTC
CASSFTRGRYETQYF
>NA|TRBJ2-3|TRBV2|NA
TGTGCCAGCAGTGAAGCGGGCGGGGGCCGCCGGGATACGCAGTATTTT
CASSEAGGGRRDTQYF
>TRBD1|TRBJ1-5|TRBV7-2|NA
TGTGCCAGCAGCTTACCTCCGTTTGGGACAGGGTACAATCAGCCCCAGCATTTT
CASSLPPFGTGYNQPQHF
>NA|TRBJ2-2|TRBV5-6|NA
TGTGCCAGCAGCTTGGAAGGCAGGGTACCCGGGGAGCTGTTTTTT
CASSLEGRVPGELFF
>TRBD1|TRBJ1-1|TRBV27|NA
TGTGCCAGCAGTTTTTACTTTACCGGGACAGGGCAGATCACTGAAGCTTTCTTT
CASSFYFTGTGQITEAFF
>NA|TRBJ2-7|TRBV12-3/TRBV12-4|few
TGTGCCAGCAGTTTGGGGGGGCACAACGAGCAGTACTTC
CASSLGGHNEQYF
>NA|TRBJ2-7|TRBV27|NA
TGTGCCAGCAGGCGCTCTCCGTTCTACGAGCAGTACTTC
CASRRSPFYEQYF
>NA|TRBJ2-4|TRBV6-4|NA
TGTGCCAGCAGAGGGGCGGGGGCAGCCAAAAACATTCAGTACTTC
CASRGAGAAKNIQYF
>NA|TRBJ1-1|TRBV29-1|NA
TGCAGCGTTGACGGACAGACCAACACTGAAGCTTTCTTT
CSVDGQTNTEAFF
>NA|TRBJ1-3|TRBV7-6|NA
TGTGCCAGCAGCTTGTTACAGAGCTCTGGAAACACCATATATTTT
CASSLLQSSGNTIYF
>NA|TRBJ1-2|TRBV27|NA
TGTGCCAGCAGTTTGGGAGGGGACCTCTATGGCTACACCTTC
CASSLGGDLYGYTF
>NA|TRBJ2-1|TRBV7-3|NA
TGTGCCAGCAGCAATGCCCTAGGAGGTGAGCAGTTCTTC
CASSNALGGEQFF
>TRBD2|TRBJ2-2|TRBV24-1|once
TGTGCCACCAGTGATTGGGCGGGAGCGATCGGGGAGCTGTTTTTT
CATSDWAGAIGELFF
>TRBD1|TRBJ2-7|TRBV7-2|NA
TGTGCCAGCAGCTTGGGGACAGCGAGCTCCTACGAGCAGTACTTC
CASSLGTASSYEQYF